Sequencing of this T cell receptor beta chain was carried out in a study of T cells in Graves' hyperthyroidism and ophthalmopathy. Germline V CDR1 and CDR2: SGHDN, FVKESK. The CDR3 loop spans 18 amino acids. The investigators amplified TCR beta CDR3 regions from RNA transcripts. The HTBI primer set drove a first-round RT-PCR of the TCR CDR3. TCRdb recomputed calls from the multiplex PCR reads with MiXCR, one row per CDR3 protein. Here the sample spans 690,000 or so distinct CDR3 sequences, around a sixth being singletons. Those patients with uncontrolled infection, other autoimmune disease, pregnancy or lactation were excluded. The source of the PBMCs was 8 to 10 ml of fresh peripheral blood. Comment on this clonotype: Being one base from a much bigger clone, this may be a read error.

The TCR originated in a woman between 45 and 60 years old with Graves' hyperthyroidism that later progressed to Graves' ophthalmopathy. The gene calls are TRBV14 and TRBJ2-5, with unresolved D. Sequencing was performed on blood. CDR3 coding DNA: TGTGCCAGCAGCAAAGAGGAACGACGGCTCCTCGTTTCGGAGACCAAGTACTTC. It codes for CASSKEERRLLVSETKYF.